The TCR beta chain described here comes from a study of blood T cell repertoires in COVID-19. Study information: Some COVID-19 samples were acute and others convalescent; all came from the United States, Italy and Spain. T cells, B-cell-depleted T cells, or PBMCs provided the cDNA or gDNA that served as material.

This clone was seen once. Seattle cases were enrolled at active infection and followed longitudinally. This CDR3 is built from 12 residues. V shed 0 bases and J shed 11 bases, with 11 bases lying between them. Per germline, CDR1 MNHEY and CDR2 SVGEGT. Per the original data handling: Estimates of nucleated cell counts were drawn from the amplification of reference gene primers. Generated by immunoSEQ multiplex PCR, the TCRdb table keeps only in-frame clones and is missing some. The V and J calls and clone size were taken over from that table, and D and trimming were inferred from the DNA. The data show some 120,000 clones, roughly 90% seen once.

The receptor was derived from a man aged 60-69 years with COVID-19, enrolled during active disease. V usage is TRBV6-2 or TRBV6-3 and J usage is TRBJ2-7; D may be TRBD1 (5 bases). What was sequenced was peripheral blood. CDR3 in DNA: TGTGCCAGCAGTTACTCAGGGGCCCAAAAGTACTTC. Its protein is CASSYSGAQKYF.